These 7 T cell receptor beta chains originate from one sample sequenced in a study of blood T cell repertoires in COVID-19. Generated by immunoSEQ multiplex PCR, the TCRdb table keeps only in-frame clones and is missing some. Of around 78,000 clones listed, under 90% were seen once; the top ten hold approximately 10%. Specimen: peripheral blood. These receptors were obtained from a man aged 65 to 85 with active or convalescent COVID-19.

The V and J genes are TRBV28 and TRBJ1-5; TRBD1 might be the D (6 bases). Trimming took 3 bases from V and 3 from J, leaving 18 bases between them. Germline lookup yields CDR1 MDHEN and CDR2 SYDVKM. This CDR3 has 17 amino acids. CDR3 coding DNA: TGTGCCAGCAGTTTCCTGTTCGGCAGGGGCATCAATCAGCCCCAGCATTTT. Translating gives CASSFLFGRGINQPQHF.

CDR3 in DNA: TGTGCCAGCAGCTACAGGTACCAGTCTGGGGCCAACGTCCTGACTTTC. This codes for CASSYRYQSGANVLTF. This rearrangement joins TRBV5-4 to TRBJ2-6; D perhaps matches TRBD1 (5 bases). Germline lookup yields CDR1 SGHNT and CDR2 YYREEE (reference sequence). V was cut by 3 bases and J by 1 base, with 11 bases left in between. The CDR3 length is 16 residues.

This chain links TRBV29-1 with TRBJ1-2, with a weak D call TRBD1 (5 bases). The germline V gene encodes CDR1 SQVTM and CDR2 ANQGSEA. V lost 5 bases and J 8 bases, leaving 12 bases between the germline ends. CDR3 length: 11 amino acids. The CDR3 DNA sequence: TGCAGCGTTCCGGGACTAGGGGGCTACACCTTC. It codes for CSVPGLGGYTF. Looking up the rest from reference TRBV29-1 and TRBJ1-2 gives the full variable domain: SAVISQKPSRDICQRGTSLTIQCQVDSQVTMMFWYRQQPGQSLTLIATANQGSEATYESGFVIDKFPISRPNLTFSTLTVSNMSPEDSSIYLCSVPGLGGYTFGSGTRLTVV.

This chain links TRBV11-2 with TRBJ1-3; D not resolved. From germline, CDR1 is SGHAT and CDR2 FQNNGV. V gave up 1 base and J gave up 5 bases, with 6 bases separating them. CDR3 length equals 13 residues. The CDR3 reads CASSLVARNTIYF. CDR3 sequence (DNA): TGTGCCAGCAGCTTAGTCGCGAGAAACACCATATATTTT.

The rearrangement joins TRBV28 to TRBJ1-3, with D possibly TRBD1 on 6 matching bases. There are 16 residues in the CDR3. Germline assignment: CDR1 MDHEN and CDR2 SYDVKM. V lost 5 bases to trimming and J lost 7 bases, with 21 bases between them. The CDR3 region is CASSLSGTLPPNTIYF. CDR3 coding DNA: TGTGCCAGCAGTCTCTCCGGGACACTACCGCCGAACACCATATATTTT.

The CDR3, as DNA: TGTGCCAGTATTTATCAGCCCCAGCATTTT. Residues: CASIYQPQHF. The rearrangement joins TRBV6-6 to TRBJ1-5, with D unclear. The ends were cut back, 9 bases at V and 5 bases at J, with 5 bases in the middle. This CDR3 has 10 residues. The V gene's germline CDR1 is MNHNY and CDR2 SVGAGI (reference sequence).

V usage is TRBV10-3 and J usage is TRBJ2-5, with TRBD2 matching 9 bases. The length of the CDR3 is 16 residues. Looked up from germline, CDR1 is ENHRY and CDR2 is SYGVKD. Trimming cost V 0 bases and J 5 bases; bases outside gene matches: 7. CDR3 residues: CAISESSSGSKETQYF. CDR3 coding DNA: TGTGCCATCAGTGAGTCGAGTAGCGGGAGTAAGGAGACCCAGTACTTC.